The subject of this entry is one T cell receptor beta chain. It lacks a known antigen. Per-base quality was not reported, and no clone a single base away is much larger than it. These data come from a study of T cells in tumors after PD-1 blockade (dated by TCRdb to the late 2010s). Regarding the study in general: Patients were excluded if they had prior checkpoint blockade, use of systemic immunosuppressants, or recent radiotherapy or other anti-cancer therapy within 4 weeks. Patients were treated with either pembrolizumab 200 mg every 3 weeks or cemiplimab 350 mg every 2 weeks. Some patients also continued taking vismodegib 150 mg daily during anti-PD-1 treatment. On average, peripheral blood samples yielded 35,000 to 45,000 unique clonotypes and approximately 110,000 TCR templates (range about 22,000-290,000). The study performed paired single-cell RNA and TCR sequencing on site-matched tumors from BCC or SCC patients before and after anti-PD-1 therapy. Bulk TCR sequencing was performed on about 10 peripheral blood samples from roughly five patients to compare blood and tumor clonotypes. Clinical response was assessed using RECIST version 1.1. Study-wide conclusions, independent of this receptor: The source of novel T cell clones was not identified and could include lymphoid organs or rare unexpanded clones within the tumor or its periphery. About two fifths of the TCR clonotypes from tumors also showed up in blood, and some novel exhausted tumor clones were present in pre-treatment blood, which suggests peripheral recruitment.

Genomic DNA extracted from tumor biopsies or peripheral blood was used for bulk TCRbeta sequencing, with input ranging from about 616 ng to 6,500 ng. Every patient had histologically proven advanced or metastatic basal or squamous cell carcinoma and was a poor candidate for surgical resection. The basal cell carcinoma cohort was made up of roughly eleven patients, and bulk tumor TCR sequencing was performed for several of these patients. Taken from cysteine to phenylalanine, the CDR3 has 14 residues. The sequence is cut down to CDR3 DNA, 42 bases in frame from base 1. CDR1 and CDR2, looked up from the germline V gene, are MRHNA and SNTAGT. V drops 2 bases and J drops 4 bases, leaving 9 bases in between. The immunoSEQ platform was used to carry out deep TCRbeta sequencing. Regarding the original processing steps: Only productive rearrangements were exported from the immunoSEQ Analyzer for downstream analysis. T cell phenotypes were assigned to bulk TCRbeta clonotypes by matching the clonotypes to single-cell RNA+TCR-seq clones with the same TCRbeta sequence. Tumor enrichment of a clone was calculated by dividing the clone's tumor frequency by the clone's PBMC frequency, both taken from bulk TCR sequencing. TCRs were grouped by GLIPH into specificity groups, defined as clusters of distinct TCRs likely recognizing common antigens via shared CDR3 motifs. TCRdb stores this immuneACCESS table with in-frame sequences only. Part of the clones is absent; in the studies checked, under half of the shortfall reflects unresolved V genes, and no reason is known for the rest. Clonal size and the V and J genes are those of that table, whereas D and trimming came from the DNA. This sample comprises about 19,000 clones, 81% of them detected only once. About 25% of the sample rests with the top ten.

Here the sequenced sample was PBMCs, taken after anti-PD-1 therapy. The sequence came from a human donor with advanced basal cell or squamous cell carcinoma (not recorded which). The chain links TRBV6-4 with TRBJ2-1; perhaps TRBD1 is the D gene, with 5 bases matching. CDR3 sequence: CASSDGNRYNEQFF. The DNA sequence is given as TGTGCCAGCAGTGACGGAAACAGGTACAATGAGCAGTTCTTC.